The rows below give T cell receptor beta chains drawn from one sample of a study of blood T cell repertoires in COVID-19. TCRdb's copy holds only in-frame clones and misses some; the assay was immunoSEQ multiplex PCR. This sample has about 140,000 clones; roughly 80% occur once, and the top ten carry about 8.4%. The source material was peripheral blood. These receptors all stem from a woman between 45 and 60 years old with active or convalescent COVID-19. The CDR3 runs from the conserved cysteine through the conserved F or W. The order of the fields is J gene, clone size, V gene, D gene, CDR3 DNA, CDR3 protein. The D gene is left open where the match is weak. A clone size is listed for some rows: how often the clone was seen (once, few, many), or a class if it is expanded.

j_gene: TRBJ2-7; abundance: few; v_gene: TRBV20-1; d_gene: .; CDR3nt: TGCACCGCCGGGTCCTACGAGCAGTACTTC; CDR3aa: CTAGSYEQYF
j_gene: TRBJ1-3; abundance: .; v_gene: TRBV7-2; d_gene: TRBD1; CDR3nt: TGTGCCAGCAGCTACAGGGGTCCCGGAAACACCATATATTTT; CDR3aa: CASSYRGPGNTIYF
j_gene: TRBJ2-3; abundance: .; v_gene: TRBV7-9; d_gene: .; CDR3nt: TGTGCCAGCAGCCCCCCCGGGACACCGACCACAGATACGCAGTATTTT; CDR3aa: CASSPPGTPTTDTQYF
j_gene: TRBJ2-7; abundance: .; v_gene: TRBV30; d_gene: .; CDR3nt: TGTGCCTGGAGTCTTTGGGGGGGCGCAGACGAGCAGTACTTC; CDR3aa: CAWSLWGGADEQYF
j_gene: TRBJ2-5; abundance: .; v_gene: TRBV7-2; d_gene: .; CDR3nt: TGTGCCAGCAGCTTTGGTGGGGGGGCTGAGACCCAGTACTTC; CDR3aa: CASSFGGGAETQYF
j_gene: TRBJ2-1; abundance: .; v_gene: TRBV19; d_gene: TRBD1; CDR3nt: TGTGCCAGTAGTCCCCAGACAGGGTCATACAATGAGCAGTTCTTC; CDR3aa: CASSPQTGSYNEQFF
j_gene: TRBJ2-3; abundance: .; v_gene: TRBV4-1; d_gene: .; CDR3nt: TGCGCCAGCAGCCAAGTGGAGGGGATACATACGCAGTATTTT; CDR3aa: CASSQVEGIHTQYF
j_gene: TRBJ2-5; abundance: once; v_gene: TRBV6-2/TRBV6-3; d_gene: .; CDR3nt: TGTGCCAGCAGTTACTCGTTACGTGACTATCTTCAAGAGACCCAGTACTTC; CDR3aa: CASSYSLRDYLQETQYF
j_gene: TRBJ2-3; abundance: .; v_gene: TRBV30; d_gene: .; CDR3nt: TGTGCCTGGAGTGTACCCGGGGGTGGGGATACGCAGTATTTT; CDR3aa: CAWSVPGGGDTQYF
j_gene: TRBJ1-2; abundance: .; v_gene: TRBV30; d_gene: .; CDR3nt: TGTGCCTGGAGTCATCGAGGGGGGGCGAATGGCTACACCTTC; CDR3aa: CAWSHRGGANGYTF
j_gene: TRBJ1-6; abundance: .; v_gene: TRBV30; d_gene: .; CDR3nt: TGTGCCTGGAGTCGGTCGAACTCCTATAATTCACCCCTCCACTTT; CDR3aa: CAWSRSNSYNSPLHF
j_gene: TRBJ1-1; abundance: few; v_gene: TRBV29-1; d_gene: TRBD1; CDR3nt: TGCAGCGTATCTAACAGGGGAGACACTGAAGCTTTCTTT; CDR3aa: CSVSNRGDTEAFF
j_gene: TRBJ1-2; abundance: .; v_gene: TRBV6-5; d_gene: .; CDR3nt: TGTGCCAGCATGGGTCGCCTTAAACAGGCTGGCTACACCTTC; CDR3aa: CASMGRLKQAGYTF
j_gene: TRBJ1-3; abundance: .; v_gene: TRBV6-6; d_gene: .; CDR3nt: TGTGCCAGCAGCAATAGTAACTCTGGAAACACCATATATTTT; CDR3aa: CASSNSNSGNTIYF
j_gene: TRBJ1-2; abundance: .; v_gene: TRBV5-1; d_gene: .; CDR3nt: TGCGCCAGCCGCGAGCGGCTGTTCAGGGGCTACACCTTC; CDR3aa: CASRERLFRGYTF
j_gene: TRBJ1-1; abundance: few; v_gene: TRBV19; d_gene: .; CDR3nt: TGTGCCAGTAAGGGAGTAGGGATGAACACTGAAGCTTTCTTT; CDR3aa: CASKGVGMNTEAFF
j_gene: TRBJ2-1; abundance: many; v_gene: TRBV7-8; d_gene: .; CDR3nt: TGTGCCAGCAGCTTAGGAGGGGGGAGGGCCTCCAATGAGCAGTTCTTC; CDR3aa: CASSLGGGRASNEQFF
j_gene: TRBJ2-5; abundance: .; v_gene: TRBV19; d_gene: .; CDR3nt: TGTGCCAGTAGTATTTTGGGAGAGGAGACCCAGTACTTC; CDR3aa: CASSILGEETQYF
j_gene: TRBJ2-7; abundance: .; v_gene: TRBV7-9; d_gene: TRBD1; CDR3nt: TGTGCCAGCAGTCAACCGGGACAGGGGACCGAGCAGTACTTC; CDR3aa: CASSQPGQGTEQYF
j_gene: TRBJ2-3; abundance: .; v_gene: TRBV4-3; d_gene: TRBD2; CDR3nt: TGCGCCAGCAGCCAAGATGTCGCAGCGGGGGCATACACAGATACGCAGTATTTT; CDR3aa: CASSQDVAAGAYTDTQYF
j_gene: TRBJ2-1; abundance: .; v_gene: TRBV7-8; d_gene: TRBD2; CDR3nt: TGTGCCAGCAGCGGGGGACTAGCGGAGTACAATGAGCAGTTCTTC; CDR3aa: CASSGGLAEYNEQFF
j_gene: TRBJ2-3; abundance: .; v_gene: TRBV18; d_gene: TRBD2; CDR3nt: TGTGCCAGCTCACCAAGTAGCGGGCGGCTGCGAGATACGCAGTATTTT; CDR3aa: CASSPSSGRLRDTQYF
j_gene: TRBJ2-2; abundance: .; v_gene: TRBV28; d_gene: TRBD2; CDR3nt: TGTGCCAGCAGACTAGCGGGGAACACCGGGGAGCTGTTTTTT; CDR3aa: CASRLAGNTGELFF
j_gene: TRBJ2-1; abundance: .; v_gene: TRBV5-1; d_gene: TRBD2; CDR3nt: TGCGCCAGCAGCTTCCGTCGGCGGGAGTTTGGTGAGCAGTTCTTC; CDR3aa: CASSFRRREFGEQFF
j_gene: TRBJ2-3; abundance: .; v_gene: TRBV5-4; d_gene: TRBD2; CDR3nt: TGTGCCAGCAGCTTGGGTAGCGGGGGGGACACAGATACGCAGTATTTT; CDR3aa: CASSLGSGGDTDTQYF
j_gene: TRBJ1-1; abundance: .; v_gene: TRBV19; d_gene: .; CDR3nt: TGTGCCAGTAGTATAAGGGGGAACACTGAAGCTTTCTTT; CDR3aa: CASSIRGNTEAFF
j_gene: TRBJ2-1; abundance: few; v_gene: TRBV3-1/TRBV3-2; d_gene: TRBD2; CDR3nt: TGTGCCAGCAGCCAAACGAAAGGAAGCGGGAGCTCCTACAATGAGCAGTTCTTC; CDR3aa: CASSQTKGSGSSYNEQFF
j_gene: TRBJ1-1; abundance: .; v_gene: TRBV7-9; d_gene: TRBD1; CDR3nt: TGTGCCAGCAGCTTTGGACAGGGACAGGCAGCTTTCTTT; CDR3aa: CASSFGQGQAAFF
j_gene: TRBJ1-1; abundance: .; v_gene: TRBV5-1; d_gene: TRBD1; CDR3nt: TGCGCCAGCAGCGCCGACAGGGGGCCGCGGAACACTGAAGCTTTCTTT; CDR3aa: CASSADRGPRNTEAFF
j_gene: TRBJ2-3; abundance: .; v_gene: TRBV30; d_gene: .; CDR3nt: TGTGCCTGGAGTGTACTAGCCATAGTCACAGATACGCAGTATTTT; CDR3aa: CAWSVLAIVTDTQYF
j_gene: TRBJ2-7; abundance: .; v_gene: TRBV6-5; d_gene: TRBD2; CDR3nt: TGTGCCAGTGGGACTAGCGGGAACTACGAGCAGTACTTC; CDR3aa: CASGTSGNYEQYF
j_gene: TRBJ1-1; abundance: .; v_gene: TRBV6-5; d_gene: TRBD1; CDR3nt: TGTGCCAGCAGCCAGCGACAGGGACCTGAAGCTTTCTTT; CDR3aa: CASSQRQGPEAFF
j_gene: TRBJ1-2; abundance: .; v_gene: TRBV7-2; d_gene: .; CDR3nt: TGTGCCAGCAGCTTAAGTCCTAGCACAGGGAGCTATGGCTACACCTTC; CDR3aa: CASSLSPSTGSYGYTF